A single sample gave rise to the 5 T cell receptor beta chains below, sequenced in a study of blood T cells in healthy people across ages. Through a sample-barcoded 5' primer and a J-beta primer mix, a second PCR was run for about 6 to 12 cycles. In TCRdb, the 5' RACE reads were re-called with MiXCR into one record per CDR3 protein. The sample lists about 1 million distinct CDR3 sequences; less than 50% were seen once. Sequenced sample: blood. These receptor sequences come from a woman aged 55-69 years in good health.

The J gene is TRBJ1-2, the V gene TRBV6-6, with a tentative D call TRBD1 (5 bases). The germline CDR1 and CDR2 sequences are MNHNY and SVGAGI (reference sequence). The length of the CDR3 is 13 residues. V was cut by 2 bases and J by 7 bases, with 11 bases left in between. The CDR3, as DNA: TGTGCCAGCAGTTACCTGGCAGGGTGTGGCTACACCTTC. Its protein is CASSYLAGCGYTF.

The V call is TRBV2, the J call TRBJ2-5; 9 positions match TRBD2. V dropped 1 base and J dropped 5; count of bases not matched to a gene: 5. Germline values: CDR1 SNHLY, CDR2 FYNNEI. The CDR3 loop spans 15 amino acids. The CDR3 nucleotides read TGTGCCAGCAGTGAAGGGCTAGCGGGATTTGAGACCCAGTACTTC. Its protein is CASSEGLAGFETQYF.

The CDR3 DNA reads as TGTGCCAGCAGTTTGAAGACCCCAAATACGCAGTATTTT. Its translation: CASSLKTPNTQYF. V is TRBV12-3 or TRBV12-4 and J is TRBJ2-3; D call uncertain. CDR3 length: 13 amino acids. The V gene lost 3 bases and the J gene lost 7 bases, with 11 bases spanning the gap.

This clonotype has more than one count but fewer than ten. V is TRBV5-1 and J is TRBJ2-5, with 13 positions matching TRBD2. After removal of 4 bases from V and 5 bases from J, the junction contained 8 bases not matched to a gene. In germline, CDR1 is SGHRS, CDR2 YFSETQ. The length of the CDR3 is 16 residues. CDR3 sequence: CASSLGLAGASETQYF. In DNA, the CDR3 is TGCGCCAGCAGCCTTGGACTAGCGGGAGCCTCGGAGACCCAGTACTTC.

This chain uses TRBV20-1 with TRBJ2-5; possibly TRBD1 for D (5 bases). There are 13 residues in the CDR3. Germline loops: CDR1 DFQATT, CDR2 SNEGSKA (reference sequence). V was clipped by 2 bases and J by 5 bases, with 12 bases between them. The DNA of the CDR3 is TGCAGTGCTAGAAACAGGCCTTCTGAGACCCAGTACTTC. It is translated as CSARNRPSETQYF.